Listed here are 11 T cell receptor beta chains from one sample, sequenced in a study of T cells in Graves' hyperthyroidism and ophthalmopathy. The investigators amplified TCR beta CDR3 regions from RNA transcripts. The TCR CDR3 was amplified in a first-round RT-PCR using the HTBI primer set. TCRdb called the multiplex PCR reads again in MiXCR, with one record for every CDR3 protein. The data contain hundreds of thousands of distinct CDR3 sequences, approximately 15% of them singletons. Sequencing was carried out using blood. The receptors originated from a man in his late teens or twenties with Graves' ophthalmopathy.

The table lists this clonotype with a few counts. The chain carries TRBV27 and TRBJ1-2; D unclear. Per germline, CDR1 MNHEY and CDR2 SMNVEV (reference sequence). There are 13 residues in the CDR3. Trimming removed 3 bases at V and 1 base at J, with 6 bases between. CDR3 sequence: CASSLSSNYGYTF. The CDR3 DNA reads TGTGCCAGCAGTTTGAGTAGTAACTATGGCTACACCTTC.

This clonotype was counted at least ten times. This chain uses TRBV7-9 with TRBJ2-1; 12 positions agree with TRBD2. Germline CDR1 reads SEHNR; CDR2 reads FQNEAQ (reference sequence). V lost 5 bases to trimming and J lost 7 bases; unmatched junction nucleotides: 6. CDR3 length: 15 amino acids. This chain's CDR3 is CASSPLAGGLNEQFF. The CDR3 coding sequence is TGTGCCAGCAGCCCGCTAGCGGGGGGGCTTAATGAGCAGTTCTTC.

The chain employs TRBV4-1 and TRBJ1-5; tentatively, D is TRBD1 (5 bases). The CDR3 extends over 17 amino acids. V shed 0 bases and J shed 4 bases, with 16 bases lying between them. The germline V gene encodes CDR1 MGHRA and CDR2 YSYEKL. The DNA for the CDR3 is TGCGCCAGCAGCCAAGAGTCGGACAAGGCCTTTAATCAGCCCCAGCATTTT. Protein: CASSQESDKAFNQPQHF.

This clonotype appeared many times. The chain carries TRBV20-1 and TRBJ1-1; maybe TRBD1 (6 bases). Germline loops: CDR1 DFQATT, CDR2 SNEGSKA (reference sequence). This CDR3 is 14 amino acids long. The V end was cut by 6 bases, the J end by 5 bases, with 19 bases between. The DNA of the CDR3 is TGCAGTGCCCAGAGAGGGGGGCGATTAACTGAAGCTTTCTTT. Translation: CSAQRGGRLTEAFF.

The rearrangement joins TRBV2 to TRBJ1-5; 8 bases are shared with TRBD1. The CDR3 is 18 residues long. CDR1 is SNHLY, CDR2 FYNNEI, per germline. The V and J ends lost 7 bases and 5 bases, in that order; junction bases with no gene match: 19. The CDR3 sequence is CASNHRQGLMGFDQPQHF. CDR3 in DNA: TGTGCCAGCAACCATCGACAGGGGTTAATGGGATTCGATCAGCCCCAGCATTTT.

This clonotype came up many times. V and J are TRBV20-1 and TRBJ2-3, with D possibly matching TRBD2 (5 bases). In germline, CDR1 is DFQATT, CDR2 SNEGSKA (reference sequence). The V gene lost 3 bases and the J gene lost 4 bases, with 14 bases spanning the gap. The CDR3 spans 14 residues. The CDR3 DNA sequence: TGCAGTGCTAGGGTACCGACTACTTCAGATACGCAGTATTTT. Its translation: CSARVPTTSDTQYF.

The sample holds many counts of this clonotype. The chain has TRBV5-1 and TRBJ2-1; 9 bases align to TRBD2. The CDR3 contains 13 residues. V was pared by 4 bases and J by 8 bases, with 4 bases of the junction left unmatched. CDR1 is SGHRS and CDR2 is YFSETQ in the germline V gene. CDR3 amino acids: CASSRLAVDEQFF. CDR3 nucleotides: TGCGCCAGCAGCCGACTAGCGGTGGATGAGCAGTTCTTC.

The chain uses TRBV2 and TRBJ1-5; D gene unclear. Trimming stripped 7 bases from V and 6 bases from J, with 13 bases between. Germline-derived CDR1 and CDR2 are SNHLY and FYNNEI. The CDR3 consists of 13 residues. This CDR3 reads CASMRVFGQPQHF. Here the CDR3 DNA reads TGTGCCAGCATGAGGGTGTTTGGTCAGCCCCAGCATTTT.

This clonotype has a count of ten or more. This chain connects TRBV5-1 to TRBJ2-7, with a weak D call TRBD2 (6 bases). The CDR3 is 14 residues long. Germline CDR1 is SGHRS and CDR2 is YFSETQ. Trimming cost V 4 bases and J 6 bases, with 17 bases left between them. The chain's CDR3 is CASSVAGGMAEQYF. The CDR3 DNA is TGCGCCAGCAGCGTTGCCGGGGGAATGGCCGAGCAGTACTTC.

This clonotype was found many times. The chain is built from TRBV12-3 or TRBV12-4 and TRBJ1-1; a weak D match, TRBD1 (5 bases). CDR3 length equals 17 residues. The ends were cut back, 6 bases at V and 6 bases at J, with 26 bases in the middle. Written as DNA, the CDR3 is TGTGCCAGCAGCCCGGCTCAGACAGAAACCATATTGGCTGAAGCTTTCTTT. It codes for CASSPAQTETILAEAFF.

This chain connects TRBV4-1 to TRBJ1-5, with D unclear. There are 15 residues in the CDR3. Germline V gene data show CDR1 as MGHRA and CDR2 as YSYEKL. The V end was cut by 0 bases, the J end by 2 bases, with 8 bases between. The DNA for the CDR3 is TGCGCCAGCAGCCAAGATCAGCCGGGCAATCAGCCCCAGCATTTT. Its translation: CASSQDQPGNQPQHF.